A single sample is the source of the 20 T cell receptor beta chains below, sequenced in a study of CD8 T cells in ankylosing spondylitis. Study results and limitations: Blood from ankylosing spondylitis patients appeared to carry a characteristic roughly 8-variant TCR beta motif.

TCRdb ran MiXCR on the 5' RACE reads and lists one entry per CDR3 protein. The sample contains roughly 400,000 distinct CDR3 sequences, more than 20% of which appear only once. These receptors' targets are unknown. Specimen: blood, either unsorted or a sorted T cell fraction (not recorded which). These receptors were collected from a male donor with ankylosing spondylitis.

V usage is TRBV5-1 and J usage is TRBJ2-5, with TRBD1 as a possible D gene (6 bases). The V end lost 2 bases, the J end lost 1 base, and 12 bases lay between the germline ends. This CDR3 has 15 residues. CDR1 is SGHRS and CDR2 is YFSETQ in the germline V gene. The CDR3 coding sequence is TGCGCCAGCAGCTTTCTTACAGGGCGCCAAGAGACCCAGTACTTC. This sequence encodes CASSFLTGRQETQYF.

The chain employs TRBV4-3 and TRBJ1-2, with D perhaps matching TRBD1 (6 bases). This CDR3 is 15 amino acids long. With 5 bases removed from V and 8 bases from J, the gap between germline ends came to 21 bases. Germline V gene lookup returns CDR1 LGHNA and CDR2 YSLEER. Written as DNA, the CDR3 is TGCGCCAGCAGCAGGGACGGGGGCCTGACCACAGGCTACACCTTC. This codes for CASSRDGGLTTGYTF.

The sample holds a few counts of this clonotype. The CDR3 region is CASSLVGFEQYF. The DNA for the CDR3 is TGCGCCAGCAGCTTGGTGGGATTTGAGCAGTACTTC. The chain links TRBV5-1 to TRBJ2-7; the D is unclear. Germline V lookup: CDR1 SGHRS, CDR2 YFSETQ. The CDR3 runs 12 residues. Trimming pared 0 bases from V and 7 bases from J, leaving 8 bases between.

In DNA, the CDR3 is TGTGCCAGCAGTACTCTAGCGGGAGTTCAGTTCTTC. This gives the protein CASSTLAGVQFF. The chain recombines TRBV6-5 with TRBJ2-1, with 10 bases matching TRBD2. The CDR3 has 12 residues. V trimming: 5 bases; J trimming: 13 bases; junction bases outside the gene matches: 5. Germline V gene sequence: CDR1 MNHEY, CDR2 SVGAGI.

This clonotype was observed a handful of times. The chain has TRBV7-2 and TRBJ2-7; D possibly corresponds to TRBD1 (5 bases). V shed 6 bases and J shed 0 bases, with 15 bases lying between them. The germline gives CDR1 SGHTA, CDR2 FQGNSA. The CDR3 loop spans 15 amino acids. The chain's CDR3 is CASSQRGGSSYEQYF. CDR3 nucleotide sequence: TGTGCCAGCAGTCAAAGGGGCGGCAGCTCCTACGAGCAGTACTTC. The full variable domain, with the rest looked up from reference TRBV7-2 and TRBJ2-7, is GAGVSQSPSNKVTEKGKDVELRCDPISGHTALYWYRQSLGQGLEFLIYFQGNSAPDKSGLPSDRFSAERTGGSVSTLTIQRTQQEDSAVYLCASSQRGGSSYEQYFGPGTRLTVT.

V gene TRBV25-1 combines with J gene TRBJ1-2, with D possibly being TRBD1 (6 bases). The CDR3 length is 15 residues. In germline, CDR1 is MGHDK, CDR2 SYGVNS. V gave up 3 bases and J gave up 0 bases, with 11 bases separating them. CDR3: CASSDLGQTNYGYTF. The CDR3 bases are TGTGCCAGCAGTGATCTCGGACAGACTAACTATGGCTACACCTTC.

This clonotype was counted between two and nine times. The chain has TRBV12-3 or TRBV12-4 and TRBJ2-7; unclear D gene. This CDR3 region has 13 residues. With 4 bases removed from V and 3 bases from J, the gap between germline ends came to 10 bases. CDR3 in amino acids: CASSYLKGYEQYF. The CDR3 bases are TGTGCCAGCAGTTATTTAAAGGGCTACGAGCAGTACTTC.

The chain has TRBV19 and TRBJ2-2; the D is unclear. CDR1 and CDR2 from the germline V gene are LNHDA and SQIVND (reference sequence). This CDR3 is built from 16 residues. V was trimmed by 3 bases and J by 2 bases, leaving 13 bases between them. CDR3 sequence reads: CASSIMAGSNTGELFF. The CDR3 DNA reads TGTGCCAGTAGTATTATGGCCGGGTCAAACACCGGGGAGCTGTTTTTT.

This clonotype was recorded a few times. The genes are TRBV7-9 and TRBJ1-1; D unclear. Germline-derived CDR1 and CDR2 are SEHNR and FQNEAQ (reference sequence). CDR3 length equals 15 residues. V was trimmed by 5 bases and J by 3 bases, leaving 16 bases between them. The CDR3 reads CASSPAEGIHTEAFF. In DNA form, the CDR3 reads TGTGCCAGCAGCCCGGCCGAAGGGATACACACTGAAGCTTTCTTT.

The chain has TRBV5-8 and TRBJ1-1; maybe TRBD1 (6 bases). The CDR3 spans 15 residues. Looked up from germline, CDR1 is SGHTS and CDR2 is YDEGEE. V was clipped by 4 bases and J by 7 bases, with 20 bases between them. As DNA, the CDR3 is TGTGCCAGCAGCCGCGGGGTGGGGGCGCGGGATGAAGCTTTCTTT. Its protein product is CASSRGVGARDEAFF.

This clonotype was detected a few times. The rearrangement uses TRBV7-2 and TRBJ2-5; 10 nucleotides match TRBD1. This CDR3 comprises 15 residues. The V segment lost 5 bases and the J segment 5 bases; nucleotides outside the gene matches: 8. CDR1 SGHTA and CDR2 FQGNSA come from the germline V gene. The CDR3 sequence: CASSPRQGATETQYF. CDR3 DNA sequence: TGTGCCAGCAGCCCAAGACAGGGGGCTACCGAGACCCAGTACTTC. Filled out from reference TRBV7-2 and TRBJ2-5, the complete variable domain reads GAGVSQSPSNKVTEKGKDVELRCDPISGHTALYWYRQSLGQGLEFLIYFQGNSAPDKSGLPSDRFSAERTGGSVSTLTIQRTQQEDSAVYLCASSPRQGATETQYFGPGTRLLVL.

The J gene is TRBJ2-3, the V gene TRBV5-1; 7 bases line up with TRBD1. V was pared by 1 base and J by 5 bases, with 16 bases of the junction left unmatched. The CDR3 has 18 residues. Germline V CDR1 and CDR2: SGHRS, YFSETQ. The CDR3 DNA sequence: TGCGCCAGCAGCTTGAGTCCCGGGACAGCGTCGTTGAAAGATACGCAGTATTTT. Translating gives CASSLSPGTASLKDTQYF.

This rearrangement joins TRBV10-3 to TRBJ1-2; D is uncertain. In germline, CDR1 is ENHRY, CDR2 SYGVKD. The CDR3 sequence is 13 residues long. Deletions cut 2 bases from V and 4 bases from J, with 8 bases between. This CDR3 reads CAISERGTYGYTF. Here the CDR3 DNA reads TGTGCCATCAGTGAGCGGGGTACCTATGGCTACACCTTC.

The chain couples TRBV10-3 to TRBJ1-4; D not certain. V lost 6 bases to trimming and J lost 6 bases, with 8 bases between them. Per germline, CDR1 ENHRY and CDR2 SYGVKD. The CDR3 consists of 12 residues. The CDR3 bases are TGTGCCATCAGCCCAAACGATGAAAAACTGTTTTTT. Protein: CAISPNDEKLFF.

This clonotype has more than one count but fewer than ten. At one end the junction does not follow the germline gene, possibly because of a read error. CDR3 nucleotide sequence: TGCAGTGCTAGCCCCCTAGCGGGAGGGCCAGATACACAGTATTTT. Protein product: CSASPLAGGPDTQYF. The V gene is TRBV20-1, the J gene TRBJ2-3; 12 nucleotides match TRBD2. CDR1 and CDR2 (germline): DFQATT, SNEGSKA (reference sequence). CDR3 length equals 15 residues.

This clonotype was seen only a few times. V gene TRBV5-1 combines with J gene TRBJ2-5; TRBD1 matches 8 bases. Germline CDR1 reads SGHRS; CDR2 reads YFSETQ. V lost 5 bases, J lost 0 bases, and 6 bases stayed unmatched. The CDR3 has 15 amino acids. The CDR3 sequence is CASRGGQGYQETQYF. The CDR3 coding sequence is TGCGCCAGCAGAGGCGGACAGGGCTACCAAGAGACCCAGTACTTC.

The V and J genes are TRBV7-3 and TRBJ2-7; 12 bases agree with TRBD2. The germline V gene encodes CDR1 SGHTA and CDR2 FQGTGA. The length of the CDR3 is 15 residues. V gave up 6 bases and J gave up 5 bases; unmatched junction bases: 8. The CDR3 DNA is TGTGCCAGCAGTCCCCTAGCGGGAGGGCGGCACGAGCAGTACTTC. Its protein is CASSPLAGGRHEQYF.

This chain connects TRBV12-3 or TRBV12-4 to TRBJ2-3, with 10 bases lining up with TRBD2. With 1 base clipped from V and 4 bases from J, the junction kept 5 bases outside the gene matches. This CDR3 has 16 amino acids. The CDR3 region is CASSLVSGRESDTQYF. The CDR3 DNA is TGTGCCAGCAGTTTAGTAAGCGGGAGGGAATCAGATACGCAGTATTTT.

This clonotype has only a few counts. The chain has TRBV3-1 and TRBJ2-1, with 7 bases matching TRBD1. Germline V lookup: CDR1 LGHDT, CDR2 YNNKEL (reference sequence). The V gene end was trimmed by 1 base and the J gene end by 1 base; junction bases not matched to a gene: 10. This CDR3 comprises 18 residues. The CDR3 here is CASSQAQRGPISYNEQFF. In DNA, the CDR3 is TGTGCCAGCAGCCAAGCCCAAAGGGGGCCTATATCCTACAATGAGCAGTTCTTC.

A few counts support this clonotype. The J gene is TRBJ1-5, the V gene TRBV18; TRBD1 is a possible D gene (6 bases). CDR3 length: 15 residues. Germline V gene lookup returns CDR1 KGHSH and CDR2 LQKENI. V shed 3 bases and J shed 5 bases, with 14 bases lying between them. The CDR3 DNA follows: TGTGCCAGCTCACCGCGGGGGGGCTTGGATCAGCCCCAGCATTTT. Encoded protein: CASSPRGGLDQPQHF.